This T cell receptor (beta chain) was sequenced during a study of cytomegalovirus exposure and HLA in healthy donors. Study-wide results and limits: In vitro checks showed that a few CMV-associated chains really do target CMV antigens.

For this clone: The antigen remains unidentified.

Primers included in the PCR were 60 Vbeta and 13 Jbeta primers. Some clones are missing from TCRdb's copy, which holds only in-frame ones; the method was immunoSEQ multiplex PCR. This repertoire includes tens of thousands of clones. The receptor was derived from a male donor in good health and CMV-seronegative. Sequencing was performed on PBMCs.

CDR3 protein: CASSLAGTSGILYEQYF. CDR3 coding DNA: TGTGCCAGCAGCTTAGCTGGGACTAGCGGGATCTTATACGAGCAGTACTTC. The V call is TRBV7-8, the J call TRBJ2-7; 13 nucleotides align to TRBD2. V dropped 0 bases and J dropped 4; count of bases not matched to a gene: 6. CDR1 and CDR2 (germline): SGHVS, FQNEAQ. This CDR3 is built from 17 residues.